The clone carrying this T cell receptor beta chain was picked up many times. The antigen is undetermined. The sample comes from a study of post-analysis software for immune sequencing data. Study-level background: Included courses were relapsing-remitting and secondary progressive multiple sclerosis; progressive-relapsing multiple sclerosis was also included. Overall study findings and caveats: Normalized Chao1 diversity was significantly reduced in patients versus controls. Patients used about five TRBV segments, including TRBV5-6, TRBV5-1 and TRBV20-1, more often than controls. By F measure, strong co-clustering occurred among samples prepared in the same batch.

Tagging with unique molecular identifiers was a feature of the TCR beta cDNA libraries. The T cell input of roughly 0.9 to 10 million gave roughly 500,000 cDNA molecules. From the PCR reads, TCRdb called clonotypes with MiXCR, one entry per CDR3 protein. The sample lists hundreds of thousands of distinct CDR3 sequences, around 27% seen once, with 0.55% to 0.65% in the top ten. V was cut by 6 bases and J by 5 bases, with 13 bases left in between. Germline V gives CDR1 DFQATT, CDR2 SNEGSKA (reference sequence). There are 12 residues in the CDR3. The rearrangement links TRBV20-1 to TRBJ1-2; possible D gene TRBD1, 5 bases. The sample was blood. The sequence came from a girl aged 5-17 years with multiple sclerosis. The DNA of the CDR3 is TGCAGTGCCACCGGGACTTCATATGGCTACACCTTC. It translates to CSATGTSYGYTF.